Below, one T cell receptor (beta chain) is given with its context. The entry originates in a study of shared clonotypes between healthy human individuals. The deep-level immunoSEQ assay was used. Profiled with immunoSEQ multiplex PCR; TCRdb holds only in-frame clones, not every one. Among 2 million to 2.5 million clones, about 90% were seen once, and the ten largest hold 0.37%. The CDR3 is made up of 13 amino acids. CDR1 SNHLY and CDR2 FYNNEI come from the germline V gene. V lost 6 bases and J lost 2, with 10 bases in between. Material for sequencing was naive CD4+ T cells from PBMCs. As for subset: CD45RA+ positively selected. This TCR derives from a man younger than 35 in good health. Some clones in this sample may be carry-over from other donors' samples. The chain joins TRBV2 to TRBJ2-5; a possible D gene is TRBD2 (5 bases). The CDR3 here is CASREVDQETQYF. CDR3 in DNA: TGTGCCAGCAGGGAGGTCGATCAAGAGACCCAGTACTTC.